This TCR beta chain appears in the sequencing data of a study of patients and donors after allogeneic stem cell transplantation. Germline assignment: CDR1 SGDLS and CDR2 YYNGEE. V shed 2 bases and J shed 4 bases, with 16 bases lying between them. The CDR3 sequence is 16 residues long. TCRdb called the RT-PCR reads again in MiXCR, with one record for every CDR3 protein. The sample yields roughly 880,000 distinct CDR3 sequences, more than 15% seen once. The gene calls are TRBV9 and TRBJ2-1; weak D call: TRBD2 (7 bases). Sequenced sample: blood, either unsorted or a sorted T cell fraction (not recorded which). The sequence was collected from a human donor who was either an allogeneic HSCT recipient or a stem cell or donor lymphocyte infusion donor (not recorded which). It is not recorded whose cells these are; they may come from a transplant donor. The DNA of the CDR3 is TGTGCCAGCAGCGTCTTAACGGGGGGCCAATACAATGAGCAGTTCTTC. Protein product: CASSVLTGGQYNEQFF. The full variable domain, with the rest looked up from reference TRBV9 and TRBJ2-1, is DSGVTQTPKHLITATGQRVTLRCSPRSGDLSVYWYQQSLDQGLQFLIQYYNGEERAKGNILERFSAQQFPDLHSELNLSSLELGDSALYFCASSVLTGGQYNEQFFGPGTRLTVL.